Below, 3 T cell receptor beta chains from the same sample are listed, as sequenced in a study of T cell responses to AZD1222 COVID-19 vaccine. Only in-frame clones appear in the TCRdb table, and some are missing; sequencing was by immunoSEQ multiplex PCR. The top ten hold 0.75% to 1% of the sample, which has about 140,000 clones, more than 85% seen once. The sequences come from peripheral blood, collected on day 0 of MenACWY control vaccination. The receptors originated from an adult in good health.

The chain is built from TRBV7-6 and TRBJ2-3, with a tentative D call TRBD1 (6 bases). The CDR3 spans 17 residues. Trimming pared 2 bases from V and 1 base from J, leaving 16 bases between. Germline V CDR1 and CDR2: SGHVS, FNYEAQ. The CDR3 loop is CASSLLGHGPGTDTQYF. CDR3 DNA sequence: TGTGCCAGCAGCTTATTGGGACATGGACCGGGCACAGATACGCAGTATTTT.

The chain combines TRBV19 with TRBJ2-5; D call uncertain. The CDR3 is 14 residues long. The ends were cut back, 4 bases at V and 5 bases at J, with 14 bases in the middle. CDR1 and CDR2 (germline): LNHDA, SQIVND (reference sequence). The CDR3 protein is CASSTDPSEETQYF. The CDR3 DNA is TGTGCCAGTAGTACCGACCCATCGGAGGAGACCCAGTACTTC.

This chain uses TRBV18 with TRBJ2-6; weak D call: TRBD2 (5 bases). The germline V gene encodes CDR1 KGHSH and CDR2 LQKENI. Trimming pared 3 bases from V and 2 bases from J, leaving 8 bases between. The CDR3 has 15 residues. The CDR3: CASSPIGAGANVLTF. The CDR3 region has the DNA TGTGCCAGCTCACCTATCGGGGCTGGGGCCAACGTCCTGACTTTC.